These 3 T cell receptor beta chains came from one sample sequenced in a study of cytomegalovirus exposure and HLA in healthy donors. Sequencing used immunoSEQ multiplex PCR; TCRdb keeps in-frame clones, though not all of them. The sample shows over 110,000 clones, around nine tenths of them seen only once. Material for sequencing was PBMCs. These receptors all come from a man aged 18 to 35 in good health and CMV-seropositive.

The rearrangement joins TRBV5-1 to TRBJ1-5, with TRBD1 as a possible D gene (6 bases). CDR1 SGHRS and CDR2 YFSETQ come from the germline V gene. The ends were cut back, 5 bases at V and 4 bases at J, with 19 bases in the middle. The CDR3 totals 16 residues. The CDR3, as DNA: TGCGCCAGCAGTAGAACCCCCGGGACACCGAATCAGCCCCAGCATTTT. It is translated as CASSRTPGTPNQPQHF.

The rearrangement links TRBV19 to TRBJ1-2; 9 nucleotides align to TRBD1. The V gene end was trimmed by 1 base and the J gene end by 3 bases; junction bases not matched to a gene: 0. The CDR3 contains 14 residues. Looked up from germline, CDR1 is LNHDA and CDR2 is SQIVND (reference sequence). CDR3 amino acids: CASSIGTGDYGYTF. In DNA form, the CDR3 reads TGTGCCAGTAGTATAGGGACAGGGGACTATGGCTACACCTTC.

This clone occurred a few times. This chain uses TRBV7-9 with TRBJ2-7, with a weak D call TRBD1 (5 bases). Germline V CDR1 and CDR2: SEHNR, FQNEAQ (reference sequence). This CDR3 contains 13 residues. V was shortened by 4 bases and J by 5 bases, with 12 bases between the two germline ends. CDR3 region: CASSSSGLDEQYF. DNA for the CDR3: TGTGCCAGCAGCTCATCAGGGTTAGACGAGCAGTACTTC.